This T cell receptor (beta chain) stems from a study of control samples from healthy donors and cancer patients. This table comes from immunoSEQ multiplex PCR, and its TCRdb copy is limited to in-frame clones, with some not included. The sample has 150,000 to 200,000 clones, roughly 91% seen once. The CDR3 is 12 amino acids. The germline CDR1 and CDR2 sequences are SNHLY and FYNNEI. Deletions cut 7 bases from V and 7 bases from J, with 13 bases between. The genes are TRBV2 and TRBJ1-2, with a possible D match to TRBD1 (5 bases). This TCR derives from a man aged 18-30 years in good health. The sequenced sample was blood. In nucleotides, the CDR3 is TGTGCCAGCATGGGGGGGGTCTTTGGCTACACCTTC. Protein product: CASMGGVFGYTF.